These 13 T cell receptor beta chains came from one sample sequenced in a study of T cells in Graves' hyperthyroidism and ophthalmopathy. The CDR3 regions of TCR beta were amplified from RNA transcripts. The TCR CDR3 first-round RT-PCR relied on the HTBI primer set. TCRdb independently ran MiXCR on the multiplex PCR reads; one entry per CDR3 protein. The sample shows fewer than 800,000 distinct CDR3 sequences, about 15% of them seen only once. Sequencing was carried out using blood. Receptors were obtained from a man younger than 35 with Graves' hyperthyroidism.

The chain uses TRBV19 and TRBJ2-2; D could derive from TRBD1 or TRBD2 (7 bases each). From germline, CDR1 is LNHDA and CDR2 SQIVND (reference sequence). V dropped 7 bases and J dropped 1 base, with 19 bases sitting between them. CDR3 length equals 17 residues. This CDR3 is CASTQGGGRGNTGELFF. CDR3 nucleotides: TGTGCCAGTACTCAAGGGGGCGGGAGAGGGAACACCGGGGAGCTGTTTTTT. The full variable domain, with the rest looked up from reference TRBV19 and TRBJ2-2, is DGGITQSPKYLFRKEGQNVTLSCEQNLNHDAMYWYRQDPGQGLRLIYYSQIVNDFQKGDIAEGYSVSREKKESFPLTVTSAQKNPTAFYLCASTQGGGRGNTGELFFGEGSRLTVL.

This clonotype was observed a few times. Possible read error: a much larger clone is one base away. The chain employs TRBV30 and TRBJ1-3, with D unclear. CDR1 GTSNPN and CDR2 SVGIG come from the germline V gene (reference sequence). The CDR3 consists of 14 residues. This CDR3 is CAWSPGQAGNIIYF. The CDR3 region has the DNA TGTGCCTGGAGTCCCGGGCAGGCGGGAAACATCATATATTTT.

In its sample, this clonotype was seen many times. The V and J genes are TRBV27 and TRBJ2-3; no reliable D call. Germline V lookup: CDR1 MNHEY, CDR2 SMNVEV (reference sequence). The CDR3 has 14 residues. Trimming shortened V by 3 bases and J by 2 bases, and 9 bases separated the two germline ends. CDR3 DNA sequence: TGTGCCAGCAGTTTTCGCCGGATCACAGATACGCAGTATTTT. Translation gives CASSFRRITDTQYF.

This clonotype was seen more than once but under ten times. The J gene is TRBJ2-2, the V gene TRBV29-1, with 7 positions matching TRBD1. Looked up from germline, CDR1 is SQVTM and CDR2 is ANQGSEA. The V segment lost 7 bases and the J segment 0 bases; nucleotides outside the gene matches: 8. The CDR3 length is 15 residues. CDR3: CSAAGTAPNTGELFF. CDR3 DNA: TGCAGCGCCGCCGGGACAGCTCCGAACACCGGGGAGCTGTTTTTT.

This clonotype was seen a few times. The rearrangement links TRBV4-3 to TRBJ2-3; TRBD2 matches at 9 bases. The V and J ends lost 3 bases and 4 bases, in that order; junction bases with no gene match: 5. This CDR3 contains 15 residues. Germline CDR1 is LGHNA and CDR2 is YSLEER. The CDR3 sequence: CASSHSGSGADTQYF. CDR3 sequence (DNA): TGCGCCAGCAGCCATAGCGGGAGTGGGGCAGATACGCAGTATTTT.

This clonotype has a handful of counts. The CDR3 sequence is CSARKYGASSYEQYF. In DNA, the CDR3 is TGCAGTGCTAGGAAGTACGGGGCCTCCTCCTACGAGCAGTACTTC. J is TRBJ2-7 and V is TRBV20-1; either TRBD1 or TRBD2 may fit D (5 bases each). The CDR3 contains 15 residues. Germline CDR1 and CDR2: DFQATT and SNEGSKA (reference sequence). V was cut by 3 bases and J by 0 bases, with 15 bases left in between.

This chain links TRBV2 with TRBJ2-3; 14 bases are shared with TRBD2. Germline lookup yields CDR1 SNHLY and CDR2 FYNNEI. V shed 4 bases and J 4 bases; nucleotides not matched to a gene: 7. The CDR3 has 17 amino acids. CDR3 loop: CASSARLAGGPPDTQYF. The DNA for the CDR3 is TGTGCCAGCAGTGCCAGACTAGCGGGAGGGCCGCCAGATACGCAGTATTTT.

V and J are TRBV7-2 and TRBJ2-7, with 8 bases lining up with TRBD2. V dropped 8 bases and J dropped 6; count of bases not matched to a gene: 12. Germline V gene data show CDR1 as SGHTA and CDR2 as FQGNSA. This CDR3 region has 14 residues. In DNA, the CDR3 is TGTGCCAGCCGGGGGGGGGCCAACCCGTTCGAGCAGTACTTC. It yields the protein CASRGGANPFEQYF.

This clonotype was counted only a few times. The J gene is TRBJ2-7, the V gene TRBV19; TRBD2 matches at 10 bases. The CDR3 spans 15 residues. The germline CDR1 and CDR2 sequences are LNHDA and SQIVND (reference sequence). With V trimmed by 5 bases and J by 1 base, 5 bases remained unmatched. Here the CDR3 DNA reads TGTGCCAGTAGTGGGACTAGCGCGAATTCCTACGAGCAGTACTTC. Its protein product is CASSGTSANSYEQYF.

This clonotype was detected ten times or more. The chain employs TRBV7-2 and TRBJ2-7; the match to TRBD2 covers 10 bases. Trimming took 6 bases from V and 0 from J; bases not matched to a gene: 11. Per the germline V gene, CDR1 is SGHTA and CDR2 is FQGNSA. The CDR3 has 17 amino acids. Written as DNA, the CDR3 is TGTGCCAGCAGTTTAAAGCTTACTAGCGGGGCCTCCTACGAGCAGTACTTC. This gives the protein CASSLKLTSGASYEQYF.

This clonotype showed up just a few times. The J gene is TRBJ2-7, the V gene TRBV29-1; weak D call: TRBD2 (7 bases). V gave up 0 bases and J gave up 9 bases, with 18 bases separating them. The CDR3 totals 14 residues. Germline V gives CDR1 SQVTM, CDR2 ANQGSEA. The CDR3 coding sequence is TGCAGCGTTGAAGATTGGGGGGGCGTCTGGGTGCAGTACTTC. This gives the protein CSVEDWGGVWVQYF.

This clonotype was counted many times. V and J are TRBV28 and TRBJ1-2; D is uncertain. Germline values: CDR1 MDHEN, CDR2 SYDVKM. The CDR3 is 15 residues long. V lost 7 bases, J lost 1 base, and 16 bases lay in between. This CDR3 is CASTDASTNNYGYTF. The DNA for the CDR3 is TGTGCCAGCACGGATGCGAGTACGAATAACTATGGCTACACCTTC.

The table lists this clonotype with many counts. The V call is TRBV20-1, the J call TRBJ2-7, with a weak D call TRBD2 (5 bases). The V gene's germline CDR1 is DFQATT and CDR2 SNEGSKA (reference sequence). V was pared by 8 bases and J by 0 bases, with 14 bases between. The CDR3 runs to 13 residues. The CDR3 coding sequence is TGCAGTCCCAGCCTGACTACCTCCTACGAGCAGTACTTC. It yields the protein CSPSLTTSYEQYF.